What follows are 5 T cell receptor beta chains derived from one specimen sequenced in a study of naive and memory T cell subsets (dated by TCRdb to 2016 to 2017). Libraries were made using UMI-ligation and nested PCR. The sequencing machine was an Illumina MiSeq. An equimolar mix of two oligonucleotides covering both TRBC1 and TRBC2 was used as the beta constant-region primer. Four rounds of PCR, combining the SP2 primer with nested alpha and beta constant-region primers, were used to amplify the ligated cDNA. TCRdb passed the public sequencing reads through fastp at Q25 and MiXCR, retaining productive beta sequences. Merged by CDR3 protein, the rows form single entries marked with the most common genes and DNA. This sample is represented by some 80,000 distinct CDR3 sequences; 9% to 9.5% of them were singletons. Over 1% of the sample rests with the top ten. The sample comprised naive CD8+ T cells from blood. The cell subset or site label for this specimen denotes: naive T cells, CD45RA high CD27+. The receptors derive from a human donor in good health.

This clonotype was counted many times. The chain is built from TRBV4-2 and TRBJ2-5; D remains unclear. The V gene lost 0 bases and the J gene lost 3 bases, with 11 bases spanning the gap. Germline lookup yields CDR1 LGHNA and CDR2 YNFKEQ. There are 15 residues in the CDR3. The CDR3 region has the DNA TGTGCCAGCAGCCAAGAGGCGGCGGTTAAAGAGACCCAGTACTTC. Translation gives CASSQEAAVKETQYF.

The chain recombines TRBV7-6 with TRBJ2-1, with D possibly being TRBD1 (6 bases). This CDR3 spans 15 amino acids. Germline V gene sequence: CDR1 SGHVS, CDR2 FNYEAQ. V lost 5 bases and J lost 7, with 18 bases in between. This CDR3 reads CASSTNRDKGNEQFF. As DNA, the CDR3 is TGTGCCAGCAGCACAAACAGGGACAAGGGGAATGAGCAGTTCTTC.

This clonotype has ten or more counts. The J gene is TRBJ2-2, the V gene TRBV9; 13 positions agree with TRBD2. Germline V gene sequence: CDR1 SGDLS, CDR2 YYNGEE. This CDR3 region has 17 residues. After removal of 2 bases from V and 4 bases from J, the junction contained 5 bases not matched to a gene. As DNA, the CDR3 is TGTGCCAGCAGCGTCTCCGGGACTAGCGGGACCACCGGGGAGCTGTTTTTT. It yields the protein CASSVSGTSGTTGELFF.

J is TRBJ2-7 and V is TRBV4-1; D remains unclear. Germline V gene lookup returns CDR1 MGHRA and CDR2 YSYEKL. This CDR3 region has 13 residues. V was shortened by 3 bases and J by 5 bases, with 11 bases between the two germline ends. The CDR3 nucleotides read TGCGCCAGCAGCCAGAACACTTGGAACGAGCAGTACTTC. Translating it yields CASSQNTWNEQYF.

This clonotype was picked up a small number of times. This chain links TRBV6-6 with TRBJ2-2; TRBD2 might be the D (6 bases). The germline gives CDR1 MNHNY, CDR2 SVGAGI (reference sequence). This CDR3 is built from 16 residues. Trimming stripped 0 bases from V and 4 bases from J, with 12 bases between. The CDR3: CASSYSPGGLTGELFF. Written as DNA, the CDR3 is TGTGCCAGCAGTTACTCCCCTGGGGGACTCACCGGGGAGCTGTTTTTT.